This entry features one TCR beta chain sequence. Original methodology: From reference gene primer amplification, estimates of nucleated cell counts were derived. Some clones are missing from TCRdb's copy, which holds only in-frame ones; the method was immunoSEQ multiplex PCR. D and trimming come from the DNA, and the V and J calls and clone size come from that table. The profile shows around 130,000 clones, around four fifths of them singletons. The sample originates from a study of blood T cell repertoires in COVID-19. Turning to the study itself: Nucleic acid was either cDNA or gDNA, and it came from T cells, B-cell-depleted T cells, or PBMCs.

Trimming took 3 bases from V and 4 from J; bases not matched to a gene: 6. The length of the CDR3 is 15 residues. In germline, CDR1 is SGHTA, CDR2 FQGNSA. Sample: peripheral blood. The chain combines TRBV7-2 with TRBJ2-7; 10 bases are shared with TRBD1. The TCR was taken from a human donor in a cohort sampled during active COVID-19. Written as DNA, the CDR3 is TGTGCCAGCAGCTTGAGGGGACAGGGGAAATACGAGCAGTACTTC. Translation: CASSLRGQGKYEQYF.